The rows below give T cell receptor beta chains drawn from one sample of a study of shared clonotypes between healthy human individuals. Method: immunoSEQ multiplex PCR; TCRdb's copy keeps in-frame clones and lacks some. Of fewer than 1.4 million clones in the sample, about 80% were seen once. The sequenced sample was memory CD4+ T cells from PBMCs. These receptors were taken from a man between 18 and 29 years old in good health. Some clones in this sample may be carry-over from other donors' samples. CDR3s include the opening cysteine and the closing phenylalanine or tryptophan. A D gene is named only where the DNA matches it firmly. Part of the rows lack a size; the others show once, few, many or a class for expanded clones.

v_gene: TRBV2
abundance: .
j_gene: TRBJ1-1
d_gene: TRBD1
CDR3aa: CASMREGAETEAFF
CDR3nt: TGTGCCAGCATGAGGGAGGGGGCTGAGACTGAAGCTTTCTTT

v_gene: TRBV27
abundance: .
j_gene: TRBJ1-2
d_gene: .
CDR3aa: CASSFGGPREGYTF
CDR3nt: TGTGCCAGCAGTTTCGGTGGACCCAGAGAGGGCTACACCTTC

v_gene: TRBV7-9
abundance: many
j_gene: TRBJ1-3
d_gene: .
CDR3aa: CASSKDRPSGNTIYF
CDR3nt: TGTGCCAGCAGCAAAGACCGGCCCTCTGGAAACACCATATATTTT

v_gene: TRBV6-1
abundance: .
j_gene: TRBJ1-5
d_gene: .
CDR3aa: CASSGRDTYSNQPQHF
CDR3nt: TGTGCCAGCAGTGGCCGGGACACCTATAGCAATCAGCCCCAGCATTTT

v_gene: TRBV2
abundance: .
j_gene: TRBJ2-4
d_gene: .
CDR3aa: CASSLGDIQYF
CDR3nt: TGTGCCAGCTCCCTGGGGGACATTCAGTACTTC

v_gene: TRBV15
abundance: .
j_gene: TRBJ2-7
d_gene: .
CDR3aa: CATAQLRGPYEQYF
CDR3nt: TGTGCCACCGCTCAACTCAGGGGTCCCTACGAGCAGTACTTC

v_gene: TRBV2
abundance: .
j_gene: TRBJ2-6
d_gene: .
CDR3aa: CASSARVVSGANVLTF
CDR3nt: TGTGCCAGCAGCGCCCGGGTGGTTTCGGGGGCCAACGTCCTGACTTTC

v_gene: TRBV18
abundance: .
j_gene: TRBJ2-5
d_gene: TRBD2
CDR3aa: CATRRGARETQYF
CDR3nt: TGTGCCACCCGGCGGGGGGCTCGAGAGACCCAGTACTTC

v_gene: TRBV5-4
abundance: .
j_gene: TRBJ1-4
d_gene: TRBD1
CDR3aa: CASSLSTGRPGKLFF
CDR3nt: TGTGCCAGCAGCTTGTCGACAGGGAGACCTGGAAAACTGTTTTTT

v_gene: TRBV15
abundance: .
j_gene: TRBJ1-1
d_gene: .
CDR3aa: CATSTQGNTEAFF
CDR3nt: TGTGCCACCAGCACACAGGGGAACACTGAAGCTTTCTTT

v_gene: TRBV6-4
abundance: few
j_gene: TRBJ2-1
d_gene: TRBD1
CDR3aa: CASSKRQGVHEQFF
CDR3nt: TGTGCCAGCAGTAAACGACAGGGGGTCCATGAGCAGTTCTTC

v_gene: TRBV6-5
abundance: .
j_gene: TRBJ1-4
d_gene: .
CDR3aa: CASRDGSTNEKLFF
CDR3nt: TGTGCCAGCAGGGACGGTTCAACTAATGAAAAACTGTTTTTT

v_gene: TRBV7-2
abundance: .
j_gene: TRBJ2-1
d_gene: .
CDR3aa: CASREIDRGVYNEQFF
CDR3nt: TGTGCCAGCAGGGAAATTGACAGAGGGGTCTACAATGAGCAGTTCTTC

v_gene: TRBV4-2
abundance: .
j_gene: TRBJ2-7
d_gene: TRBD2
CDR3aa: CASSPVAGVLFNEQYF
CDR3nt: TGTGCCAGCAGCCCAGTAGCGGGAGTACTCTTCAACGAGCAGTACTTC

v_gene: TRBV4-3
abundance: .
j_gene: TRBJ2-3
d_gene: .
CDR3aa: CASSPRQGPDTQYF
CDR3nt: TGCGCCAGCAGCCCCCGCCAGGGGCCAGATACGCAGTATTTT

v_gene: TRBV28
abundance: once
j_gene: TRBJ2-5
d_gene: .
CDR3aa: CASSQPGPPLLYF
CDR3nt: TGTGCCAGCAGCCAACCAGGGCCTCCCCTGCTGTACTTC

v_gene: TRBV10-1
abundance: .
j_gene: TRBJ2-7
d_gene: TRBD1
CDR3aa: CASSNRGTYEQYF
CDR3nt: TGCGCCAGCAGTAACAGGGGAACCTACGAGCAGTACTTC

v_gene: TRBV5-6
abundance: .
j_gene: TRBJ1-5
d_gene: .
CDR3aa: CASSLAGYNQPQHF
CDR3nt: TGTGCCAGCAGCTTGGCCGGCTACAATCAGCCCCAGCATTTT

v_gene: TRBV6-1
abundance: .
j_gene: TRBJ1-1
d_gene: .
CDR3aa: CASSEEARVNTEAFF
CDR3nt: TGTGCCAGCAGTGAAGAGGCCAGGGTGAACACTGAAGCTTTCTTT

v_gene: TRBV5-1
abundance: .
j_gene: TRBJ2-5
d_gene: .
CDR3aa: CASSSGRQETQYF
CDR3nt: TGCGCCAGCAGCTCTGGGCGTCAGGAGACCCAGTACTTC

v_gene: TRBV5-1
abundance: .
j_gene: TRBJ2-7
d_gene: .
CDR3aa: CASSLELAFYEQYF
CDR3nt: TGCGCCAGCAGCTTGGAACTAGCTTTCTACGAGCAGTACTTC

v_gene: TRBV2
abundance: .
j_gene: TRBJ2-7
d_gene: .
CDR3aa: CASRTYEQYF
CDR3nt: TGTGCCAGCAGAACATACGAGCAGTACTTC